The 8 T cell receptor beta chains below all came from one sample that was sequenced in a study of blood T cell repertoires in COVID-19. The protocol was immunoSEQ multiplex PCR, while the TCRdb copy is restricted to in-frame clones and leaves out a portion. The table lists around 100,000 clones, over 65% of them singletons. Sequencing input: peripheral blood. These receptor sequences come from a man aged 55-75 years with acute or convalescent COVID-19.

The chain links TRBV24-1 to TRBJ1-2, with D perhaps TRBD1 (6 bases). The V end lost 3 bases, the J end lost 2 bases, and 12 bases lay between the germline ends. Germline V CDR1 and CDR2: KGHDR, SFDVKD. The CDR3 covers 15 residues. CDR3 residues: CATSDPPTGNYGYTF. CDR3 coding DNA: TGTGCCACCAGTGATCCACCGACAGGAAACTATGGCTACACCTTC.

The V call is TRBV5-6, the J call TRBJ2-5; no firm D call. The germline V gene encodes CDR1 SGHDT and CDR2 YYEEEE. The germline V and J ends were trimmed by 1 base and 1 base, with 8 bases remaining between them. CDR3 length: 14 residues. In nucleotides, the CDR3 is TGTGCCAGCAGCTTGTTCACGGTCCAAGAGACCCAGTACTTC. Protein sequence: CASSLFTVQETQYF.

J is TRBJ1-6 and V is TRBV7-2; the match to TRBD1 covers 9 bases. With V trimmed by 4 bases and J by 3 bases, 7 bases remained unmatched. Germline V gene data show CDR1 as SGHTA and CDR2 as FQGNSA. The CDR3 sequence is 17 residues long. The CDR3 loop reads CASSSGQGGFYNSPLHF. For the CDR3, the DNA is TGTGCCAGCAGCTCGGGACAGGGCGGTTTCTATAATTCACCCCTCCACTTT.

The V and J genes are TRBV5-4 and TRBJ1-5, with TRBD1 as a possible D gene (6 bases). Germline lookup yields CDR1 SGHNT and CDR2 YYREEE (reference sequence). This CDR3 region has 18 residues. Trimming took off 2 bases at V and 4 bases at J, with 22 bases between the two ends. This CDR3 reads CASSFKNSLTGTNQPQHF. For the CDR3, the DNA is TGTGCCAGCAGCTTTAAGAATTCCCTTACAGGGACGAATCAGCCCCAGCATTTT.

The chain's CDR3 is CASSLPSGSRGETQYF. CDR3 sequence (DNA): TGTGCCAGTAGTCTCCCTAGCGGGAGCCGTGGAGAGACCCAGTACTTC. The chain has TRBV19 and TRBJ2-5, with 10 bases that match TRBD2. CDR3 length: 16 amino acids. With V trimmed by 5 bases and J by 4 bases, 10 bases remained unmatched. Germline values: CDR1 LNHDA, CDR2 SQIVND (reference sequence). Full variable domain (remainder filled in from reference TRBV19 and TRBJ2-5): DGGITQSPKYLFRKEGQNVTLSCEQNLNHDAMYWYRQDPGQGLRLIYYSQIVNDFQKGDIAEGYSVSREKKESFPLTVTSAQKNPTAFYLCASSLPSGSRGETQYFGPGTRLLVL.

The chain links TRBV5-4 to TRBJ2-7, with 7 bases identical to TRBD1. There are 14 residues in the CDR3. Germline CDR1 is SGHNT and CDR2 is YYREEE (reference sequence). Germline trimming cut 0 bases from V and 4 bases from J; bases unmatched to any gene: 4. This CDR3 reads CASSLDTGAYEQYF. In nucleotides, the CDR3 is TGTGCCAGCAGCTTGGATACAGGGGCTTACGAGCAGTACTTC. The full variable domain, in which reference TRBV5-4 and TRBJ2-7 provide the parts outside the CDR3, is ETGVTQSPTHLIKTRGQQVTLRCSSQSGHNTVSWYQQALGQGPQFIFQYYREEENGRGNFPPRFSGLQFPNYSSELNVNALELDDSALYLCASSLDTGAYEQYFGPGTRLTVT.

This chain joins TRBV7-6 and TRBJ2-7; TRBD1 is a possible D gene (6 bases). Germline loops: CDR1 SGHVS, CDR2 FNYEAQ. This CDR3 comprises 13 residues. Trimming took off 3 bases at V and 3 bases at J, with 9 bases between the two ends. CDR3: CASSLDSFYEQYF. The CDR3 DNA follows: TGTGCCAGCAGCTTGGACAGTTTCTACGAGCAGTACTTC.

V and J are TRBV3-1 (or the pseudogene TRBV3-2) and TRBJ1-4; unclear D gene. CDR3 length: 13 residues. V shed 5 bases and J shed 7 bases, with 11 bases lying between them. Per the germline V gene, CDR1 is LGHDT and CDR2 is YNNKEL (reference sequence). CDR3 loop: CASSTRLGEKLFF. The CDR3, as DNA: TGTGCCAGCAGCACACGACTAGGTGAAAAACTGTTTTTT.